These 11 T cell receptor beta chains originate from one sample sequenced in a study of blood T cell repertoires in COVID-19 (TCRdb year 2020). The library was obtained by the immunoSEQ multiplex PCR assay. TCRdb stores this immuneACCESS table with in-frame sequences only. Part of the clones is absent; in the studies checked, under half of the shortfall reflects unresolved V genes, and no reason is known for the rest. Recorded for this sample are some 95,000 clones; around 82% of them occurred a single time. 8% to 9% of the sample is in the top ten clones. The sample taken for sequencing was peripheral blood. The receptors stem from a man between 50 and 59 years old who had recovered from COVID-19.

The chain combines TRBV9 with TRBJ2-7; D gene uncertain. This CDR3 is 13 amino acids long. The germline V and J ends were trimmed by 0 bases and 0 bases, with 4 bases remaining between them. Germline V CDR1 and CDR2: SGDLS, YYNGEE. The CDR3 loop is CASSVGGSYEQYF. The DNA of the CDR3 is TGTGCCAGCAGCGTAGGCGGCTCCTACGAGCAGTACTTC.

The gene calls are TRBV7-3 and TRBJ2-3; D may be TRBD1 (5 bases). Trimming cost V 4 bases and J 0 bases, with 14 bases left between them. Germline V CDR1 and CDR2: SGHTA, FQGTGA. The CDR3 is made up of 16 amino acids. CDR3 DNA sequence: TGTGCCAGCAGCTACGGACATACCTTAAGCACAGATACGCAGTATTTT. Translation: CASSYGHTLSTDTQYF. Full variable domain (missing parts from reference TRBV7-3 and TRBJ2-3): GAGVSQTPSNKVTEKGKYVELRCDPISGHTALYWYRQSLGQGPEFLIYFQGTGAADDSGLPNDRFFAVRPEGSVSTLKIQRTERGDSAVYLCASSYGHTLSTDTQYFGPGTRLTVL.

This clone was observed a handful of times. In nucleotides, the CDR3 is TGTGCCAGCAGCTCCTCGGGGTCTTACGGCACTGAAGCTTTCTTT. Protein product: CASSSSGSYGTEAFF. The rearrangement links TRBV7-3 to TRBJ1-1; no definite D call. The V and J ends lost 4 bases and 4 bases respectively, with 16 bases between them. CDR1 and CDR2 (germline): SGHTA, FQGTGA. There are 15 residues in the CDR3.

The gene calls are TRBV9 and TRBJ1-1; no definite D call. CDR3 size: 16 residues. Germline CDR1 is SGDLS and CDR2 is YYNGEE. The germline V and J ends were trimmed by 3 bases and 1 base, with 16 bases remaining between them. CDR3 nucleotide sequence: TGTGCCAGCAGCGGAGCCCTGGGCGCCGGGAACACTGAAGCTTTCTTT. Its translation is CASSGALGAGNTEAFF.

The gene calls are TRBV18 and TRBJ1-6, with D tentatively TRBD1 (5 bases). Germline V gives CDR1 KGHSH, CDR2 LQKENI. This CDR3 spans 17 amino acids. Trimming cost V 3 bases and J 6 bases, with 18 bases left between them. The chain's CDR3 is CASSPNSVQAANSPLHF. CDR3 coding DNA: TGTGCCAGCTCACCTAATTCAGTACAGGCGGCTAATTCACCCCTCCACTTT.

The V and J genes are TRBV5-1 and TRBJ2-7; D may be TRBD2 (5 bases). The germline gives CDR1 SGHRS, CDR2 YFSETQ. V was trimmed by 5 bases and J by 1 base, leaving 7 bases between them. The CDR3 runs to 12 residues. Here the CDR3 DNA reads TGCGCCAGCAGGGAGGATTCCTACGAGCAGTACTTC. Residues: CASREDSYEQYF.

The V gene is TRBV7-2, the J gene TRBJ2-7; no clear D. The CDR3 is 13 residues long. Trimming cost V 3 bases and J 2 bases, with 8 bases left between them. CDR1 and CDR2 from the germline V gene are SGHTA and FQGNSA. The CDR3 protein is CASSFSSAYEQYF. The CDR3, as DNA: TGTGCCAGCAGCTTCTCCTCGGCCTACGAGCAGTACTTC.

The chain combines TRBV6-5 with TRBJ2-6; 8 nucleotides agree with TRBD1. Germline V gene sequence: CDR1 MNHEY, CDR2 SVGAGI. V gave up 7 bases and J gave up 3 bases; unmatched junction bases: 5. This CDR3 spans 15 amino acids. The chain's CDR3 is CASTTGGLGANVLTF. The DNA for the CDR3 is TGTGCCAGCACTACAGGGGGGCTTGGGGCCAACGTCCTGACTTTC.

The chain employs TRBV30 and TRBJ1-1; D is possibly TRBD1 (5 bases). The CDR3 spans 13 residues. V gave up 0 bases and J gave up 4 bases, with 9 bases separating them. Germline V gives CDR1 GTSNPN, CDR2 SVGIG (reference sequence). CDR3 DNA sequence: TGTGCCTGGAGTGTGGGGAGGGGCACTGAAGCTTTCTTT. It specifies CAWSVGRGTEAFF.

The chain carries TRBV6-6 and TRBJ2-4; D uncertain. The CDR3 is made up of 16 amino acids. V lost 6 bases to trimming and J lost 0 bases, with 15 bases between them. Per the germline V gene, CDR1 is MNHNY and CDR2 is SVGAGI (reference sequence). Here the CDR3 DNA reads TGTGCCAGCAGAGCCAACAGAGCCCTAGCCAAAAACATTCAGTACTTC. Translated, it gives CASRANRALAKNIQYF.

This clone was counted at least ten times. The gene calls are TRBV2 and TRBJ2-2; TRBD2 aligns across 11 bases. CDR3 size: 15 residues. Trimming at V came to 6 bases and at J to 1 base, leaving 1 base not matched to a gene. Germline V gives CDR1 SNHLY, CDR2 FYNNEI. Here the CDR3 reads CASRGLAVNTGELFF. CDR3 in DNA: TGTGCCAGCAGGGGACTAGCGGTGAACACCGGGGAGCTGTTTTTT. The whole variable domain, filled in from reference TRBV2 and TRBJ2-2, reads EPEVTQTPSHQVTQMGQEVILRCVPISNHLYFYWYRQILGQKVEFLVSFYNNEISEKSEIFDDQFSVERPDGSNFTLKIRSTKLEDSAMYFCASRGLAVNTGELFFGEGSRLTVL.